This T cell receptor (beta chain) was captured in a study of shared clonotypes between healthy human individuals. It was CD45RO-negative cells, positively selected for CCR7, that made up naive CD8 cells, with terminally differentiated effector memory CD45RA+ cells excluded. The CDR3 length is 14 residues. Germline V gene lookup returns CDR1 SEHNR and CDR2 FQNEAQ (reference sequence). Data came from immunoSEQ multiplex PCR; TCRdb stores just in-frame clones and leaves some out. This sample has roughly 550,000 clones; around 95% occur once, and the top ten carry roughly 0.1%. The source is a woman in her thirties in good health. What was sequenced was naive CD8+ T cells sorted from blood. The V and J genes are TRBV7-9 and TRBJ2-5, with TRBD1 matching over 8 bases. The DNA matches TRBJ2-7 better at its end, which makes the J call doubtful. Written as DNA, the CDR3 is TGTGCCAGCAGCTCCGCAGGGGGCGTAGGCGAGCAGTACTTC. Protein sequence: CASSSAGGVGEQYF.